This T cell receptor beta chain was retrieved from a study of shared clonotypes between healthy human individuals. Across the whole study: CD4 naive and CD4 memory each took three plates per donor, while CD8 naive took two and CD8 memory one.

CD8 cells classed as naive were CD45RO-negative and positively selected for CCR7, excluding terminally differentiated effector memory CD45RA+ cells. This clone showed up just a few times. Other DNA sequences of this sample code for an identical CDR3. V was trimmed by 3 bases and J by 2 bases, leaving 8 bases between them. Germline loops: CDR1 MNHNS, CDR2 SASEGT. This CDR3 contains 13 residues. Genomic DNA per cell subset filled all wells of several immunoSEQ plates. Original processing methods: Junction-only sequences produced by ImmunoSEQ had no quality scores, so filtering differed. Libraries were prepared by immunoSEQ multiplex PCR; TCRdb keeps only in-frame clonotypes and omits some of them. V and J calls and clone size are copied from that table; D and trimming were computed from the DNA. This table has over 2,000,000 clones, 90% to 95% appearing once.

Material: naive CD8+ T cells from PBMCs. This clonotype was obtained from a man younger than 35 in good health. Some clones in this sample may be carry-over from other donors' samples. The chain combines TRBV6-1 with TRBJ2-7; tentatively, D is TRBD1 (5 bases). CDR3 residues: CASSEGPTYEQYF. CDR3 nucleotides: TGTGCCAGCAGTGAGGGGCCTACCTACGAGCAGTACTTC.